This paragraph covers one TCR beta chain sequence. This sample is drawn from a study of CD8+ T cells in alopecia areata. RNA was isolated and reverse transcribed to cDNA, the sequencing template. TCRdb's table, derived via immunoSEQ multiplex PCR, lists solely in-frame clones and lacks some. The sample lists under 95,000 clones, about two thirds seen once, with 15% to 20% in the top ten. The trim removed 1 base at V and 14 bases at J, leaving 5 bases unmatched. The CDR3 is made up of 12 amino acids. Per the germline V gene, CDR1 is SEHNR and CDR2 is FQNEAQ (reference sequence). Treatment described: oral pan-JAK inhibitor, 5-10 mg twice daily.

The sequence came from a human donor with alopecia areata. The chain couples TRBV7-9 to TRBJ2-1; TRBD2 matches 7 bases. Sequenced here: CD8+ T cells sorted from blood, sampled around week 46, from a patient treated with tofacitinib. The chain's CDR3 is CASSLGSRGEFF. The CDR3 DNA reads TGTGCCAGCAGCTTAGGGAGCCGGGGGGAGTTCTTC.